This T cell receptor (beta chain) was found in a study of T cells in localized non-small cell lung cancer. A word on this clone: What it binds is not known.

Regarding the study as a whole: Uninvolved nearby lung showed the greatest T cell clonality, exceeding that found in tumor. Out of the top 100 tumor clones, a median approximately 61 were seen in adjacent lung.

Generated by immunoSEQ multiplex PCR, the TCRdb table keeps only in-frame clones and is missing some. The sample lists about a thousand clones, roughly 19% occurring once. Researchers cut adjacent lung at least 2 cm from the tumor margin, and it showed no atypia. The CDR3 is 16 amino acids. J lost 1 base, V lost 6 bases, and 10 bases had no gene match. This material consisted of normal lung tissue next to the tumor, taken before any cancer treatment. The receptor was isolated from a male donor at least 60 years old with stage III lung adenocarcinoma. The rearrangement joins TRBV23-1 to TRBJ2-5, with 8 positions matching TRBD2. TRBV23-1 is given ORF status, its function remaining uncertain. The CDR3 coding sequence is TGCGCCAGCAGCCAAGAAGGGGCGGGAGGCCAAGAGACCCAGTACTTC. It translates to CASSQEGAGGQETQYF.